This note documents a single T cell receptor beta chain sequence. The CDR3 length is 17 residues. The germline CDR1 and CDR2 sequences are MGHDK and SYGVNS. Study processing details: Counts of nucleated cells, estimated from reference gene primer amplification, were obtained. Clones were sequenced by immunoSEQ multiplex PCR, and TCRdb holds only the in-frame ones, with some missing. V and J calls and clone size are as listed in that table; D and trimming were resolved from the DNA. The sample consists of 300,000 or so clones, about 86% of them appearing once. The record originates from a study of blood T cell repertoires in COVID-19. In the study overall: The United States, Italy and Spain supplied acute and convalescent COVID-19 samples. PBMCs, B-cell-depleted T cells, or T cells provided the cDNA or gDNA that made up the material.

Enrollees, roughly 18 to 89 years old, lived in fewer than 25 US areas. The V and J genes are TRBV25-1 and TRBJ1-1; 8 bases align to TRBD1. Sequencing was performed on PBMCs or T cells enriched from blood (not recorded which). The clonotype comes from a woman in her 40s with acute COVID-19. The CDR3 DNA sequence: TGTGCGCCGGACCGAGGACAGGGTCGGGAGATGAACACTGAAGCTTTCTTT. Protein: CAPDRGQGREMNTEAFF. The full variable domain, rest sourced from reference TRBV25-1 and TRBJ1-1, is EADIYQTPRYLVIGTGKKITLECSQTMGHDKMYWYQQDPGMELHLIHYSYGVNSTEKGDLSSESTVSRIRTEHFPLTLESARPSHTSQYLCAPDRGQGREMNTEAFFGQGTRLTVV.